These 14 T cell receptor beta chains share one sample of origin, sequenced in a study of regulatory T cells in long-lasting Graves disease (dated by TCRdb to the early 2020s). The library relied on multiplex PCR. The listed sequencing device is Illumina HiSeq 4000. iRepertoire HTBI primers and Arm-PCR amplification of CDR3 regions were used to construct TCR beta libraries. The public reads were run again by TCRdb, first through fastp at Q25 and then through MiXCR, and only productive beta chains were kept. Each record represents a unique CDR3 protein, reported with the most common genes and DNA among its rows. This sample has approximately 350,000 distinct CDR3 sequences in its table, and 10% to 15% of those were observed once. The leading ten clones occupy approximately 17% of the sample. Per the publication, the time point label means: newly diagnosed GD, antithyroid drugs for less than 3 months. For both TCR sequencing and RNA sequencing, RNA was extracted from PBMCs in TRIzol.

The sample was also linked to a second study, of T cells in Graves' hyperthyroidism and ophthalmopathy.

The sequencing used peripheral blood mononuclear cells (PBMCs), collected at new diagnosis, from a patient treated with antithyroid drugs. The receptors derive from a woman younger than 35 with Graves disease. Donor details come from another sample of the same person, matched by shared clones.

This clonotype was observed many times. The chain is built from TRBV20-1 and TRBJ2-5, with 7 nucleotides matching TRBD1. Germline CDR1 reads DFQATT; CDR2 reads SNEGSKA (reference sequence). This CDR3 is built from 16 residues. V lost 6 bases and J lost 5; bases outside the gene matches: 18. This chain's CDR3 is CSAVFFPRQGRETQYF. As DNA, the CDR3 is TGCAGTGCCGTTTTTTTCCCGCGACAGGGAAGGGAGACCCAGTACTTC.

The table lists this clonotype with many counts. The chain combines TRBV7-2 with TRBJ2-5; D gene ambiguous. The CDR3 spans 13 residues. V was cut by 1 base and J by 5 bases, with 8 bases left in between. Germline CDR1 SGHTA, CDR2 FQGNSA. The CDR3 sequence: CASSLVTDETQYF. The CDR3, as DNA: TGTGCCAGCAGCTTAGTTACAGATGAGACCCAGTACTTC.

This clonotype was detected a few times. The CDR3 loop reads CASSVAAGGYREQFF. CDR3 bases: TGTGCCAGCAGCGTAGCAGCGGGGGGTTACAGGGAGCAGTTCTTC. The chain couples TRBV9 to TRBJ2-1, with 9 bases that match TRBD2. Germline-derived CDR1 and CDR2 are SGDLS and YYNGEE. J lost 10 bases, V lost 0 bases, and 8 bases had no gene match. The CDR3 contains 15 residues. Full variable domain (rest looked up from reference TRBV9 and TRBJ2-1): DSGVTQTPKHLITATGQRVTLRCSPRSGDLSVYWYQQSLDQGLQFLIQYYNGEERAKGNILERFSAQQFPDLHSELNLSSLELGDSALYFCASSVAAGGYREQFFGPGTRLTVL.

On this clonotype itself: Germline and junction disagree at one end, which may indicate a read error. The rearrangement joins TRBV12-3 or TRBV12-4 to TRBJ1-2; 9 positions agree with TRBD1. The CDR3 has 15 amino acids. CDR3 sequence: CASLYYRGRRGGYIF. As DNA, the CDR3 is TGTGCCAGCTTGTACTACAGGGGGCGAAGGGGCGGCTACATCTTC.

This clonotype was counted at least ten times. The chain joins TRBV28 to TRBJ1-5; D is undetermined. This CDR3 region has 13 residues. Trimming stripped 8 bases from V and 3 bases from J, with 11 bases between. CDR1 and CDR2 from the germline V gene are MDHEN and SYDVKM. The CDR3 reads CASLIGINQPQHF. The CDR3, as DNA: TGTGCCAGCCTAATAGGGATCAATCAGCCCCAGCATTTT.

V and J are TRBV6-9 and TRBJ1-1; D is unresolved. The germline V gene encodes CDR1 MNHGY and CDR2 SVAAGI. The V and J ends lost 4 bases and 3 bases respectively, with 12 bases between them. The CDR3 spans 14 residues. The CDR3: CASSSIGLHTEAFF. Written as DNA, the CDR3 is TGTGCCAGCAGTTCCATCGGGCTGCACACTGAAGCTTTCTTT.

This clonotype showed up many times. The CDR3 DNA is TGTGCCAGCAGCTCCCAGGCAGCCGGGGAGTCACCCCTCCACTTT. This sequence encodes CASSSQAAGESPLHF. The rearrangement uses TRBV7-2 and TRBJ1-6; D remains unclear. V lost 4 bases, J lost 10 bases, and 17 bases lay in between. From germline, CDR1 is SGHTA and CDR2 FQGNSA. This CDR3 region has 15 residues.

With respect to this clonotype: Just one base apart from a much larger clone, this may be a read error. The CDR3, as DNA: TGCGCCAGCAGCCCCGTGGGGGAGCCCAATCAGCACCAGCATTTT. Its translation: CASSPVGEPNQHQHF. V gene TRBV5-1 combines with J gene TRBJ1-5, with TRBD1 as a possible D gene (5 bases). The CDR3 runs 15 residues. Per germline, CDR1 SGHRS and CDR2 YFSETQ.

This clonotype was seen ten or more times. The rearrangement joins TRBV10-3 to TRBJ2-5; D may be TRBD1 (5 bases). Germline V gives CDR1 ENHRY, CDR2 SYGVKD. Trimming removed 6 bases at V and 3 bases at J, with 11 bases between. This CDR3 has 13 amino acids. The CDR3 region has the DNA TGTGCCATCAGCAGGACAAGCGAAGAGACCCAGTACTTC. It specifies CAISRTSEETQYF.

This clonotype appeared many times. This chain uses TRBV28 with TRBJ2-5, with 8 bases aligning to TRBD2. Looked up from germline, CDR1 is MDHEN and CDR2 is SYDVKM. CDR3 length: 18 residues. Unmatched junction bases numbered 12, after V lost 2 bases and J lost 1 base. In nucleotides, the CDR3 is TGTGCCAGCAGTTTAGGAGCCGGAGCGGGAGCGTCCCAAGAGACCCAGTACTTC. It yields the protein CASSLGAGAGASQETQYF.

This clonotype was recorded many times. The chain combines TRBV29-1 with TRBJ2-1; D uncertain. The V gene lost 0 bases and the J gene lost 3 bases, with 12 bases spanning the gap. CDR1 and CDR2 (germline): SQVTM, ANQGSEA. The CDR3 contains 15 residues. In nucleotides, the CDR3 is TGCAGCGTTGAAGATCCCGGCAGGTTCTACAATGAGCAGTTCTTC. Translated, it gives CSVEDPGRFYNEQFF.

This clonotype has a count of ten or more. The chain is built from TRBV12-3 or TRBV12-4 and TRBJ2-7; 7 nucleotides line up with TRBD1. The CDR3 loop spans 14 amino acids. The V gene end was trimmed by 6 bases and the J gene end by 2 bases; junction bases not matched to a gene: 7. The CDR3 region has the DNA TGTGCCAGCAGCATACAGGGGTTGGCCTACGAGCAGTACTTC. It is translated as CASSIQGLAYEQYF.

In its sample, this clonotype was seen a few times. The chain uses TRBV9 and TRBJ2-1; 12 bases map to TRBD1. With 7 bases clipped from V and 9 bases from J, the junction kept 11 bases outside the gene matches. Germline V CDR1 and CDR2: SGDLS, YYNGEE. This CDR3 spans 15 amino acids. The CDR3 reads CASSPGQGAVSEQFF. The CDR3 DNA follows: TGTGCCAGCTCGCCGGGACAGGGGGCGGTCAGTGAGCAGTTCTTC.

The table lists this clonotype with many counts. The rearrangement joins TRBV24-1 to TRBJ2-2; 7 bases line up with TRBD1. Germline V gives CDR1 KGHDR, CDR2 SFDVKD. The CDR3 contains 16 residues. V lost 7 bases, J lost 3 bases, and 10 bases stayed unmatched. CDR3 nucleotide sequence: TGTGCCACCAGCCCCGGGACAGCCTCTCACACCGGGGAGCTGTTTTTT. This translates into CATSPGTASHTGELFF.